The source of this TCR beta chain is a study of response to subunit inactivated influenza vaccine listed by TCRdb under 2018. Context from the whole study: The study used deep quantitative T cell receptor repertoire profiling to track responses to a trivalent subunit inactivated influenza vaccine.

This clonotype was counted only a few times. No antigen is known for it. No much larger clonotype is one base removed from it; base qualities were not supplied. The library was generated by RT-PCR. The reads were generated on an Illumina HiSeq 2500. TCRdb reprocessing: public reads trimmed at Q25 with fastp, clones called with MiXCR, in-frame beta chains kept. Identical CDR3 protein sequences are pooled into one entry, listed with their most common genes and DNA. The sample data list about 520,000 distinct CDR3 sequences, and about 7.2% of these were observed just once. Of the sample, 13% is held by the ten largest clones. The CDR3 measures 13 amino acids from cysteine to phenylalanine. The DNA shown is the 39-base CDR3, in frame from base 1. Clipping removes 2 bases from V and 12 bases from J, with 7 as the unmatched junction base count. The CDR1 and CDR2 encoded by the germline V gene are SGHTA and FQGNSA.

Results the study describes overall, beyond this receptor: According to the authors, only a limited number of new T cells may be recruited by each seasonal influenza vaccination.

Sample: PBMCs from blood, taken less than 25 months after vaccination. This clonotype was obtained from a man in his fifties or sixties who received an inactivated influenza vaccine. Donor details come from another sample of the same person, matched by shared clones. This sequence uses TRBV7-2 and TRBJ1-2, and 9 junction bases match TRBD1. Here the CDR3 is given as CASSLYGTGHNTF. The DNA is TGTGCCAGCAGCTTATATGGGACAGGGCATAACACCTTC.